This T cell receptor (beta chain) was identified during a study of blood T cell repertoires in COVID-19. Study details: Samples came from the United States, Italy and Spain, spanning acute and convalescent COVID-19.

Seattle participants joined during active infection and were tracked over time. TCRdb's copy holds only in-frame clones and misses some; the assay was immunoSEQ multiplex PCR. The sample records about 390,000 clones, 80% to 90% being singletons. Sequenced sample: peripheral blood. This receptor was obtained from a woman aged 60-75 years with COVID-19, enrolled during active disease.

Written as DNA, the CDR3 is TGTGCCAGCAGTTTGACTAGCGGGGGGTCTTACAATGAGCAGTTCTTC. Its translation: CASSLTSGGSYNEQFF. The chain couples TRBV28 to TRBJ2-1, with TRBD2 matching over 13 bases. Germline V gene data show CDR1 as MDHEN and CDR2 as SYDVKM. CDR3 length equals 16 residues. V lost 3 bases, J lost 4 bases, and 3 bases stayed unmatched.